The present entry profiles one T cell receptor (beta chain) with its context. No antigen is known for it. This specimen belongs to a study of Graves' ophthalmopathy and Graves' hyperthyroidism. Study overall: Peripheral blood sampling preceded any treatment and occurred at initial diagnosis. Study-level points and caveats: Blood shared most expanded thyroid clonotypes above 0.001 frequency. Between ophthalmopathy and stable hyperthyroidism, a 13-signature model drew a separation with roughly 85% sensitivity and around 80% specificity.

TCR beta CDR3 regions were amplified from RNA transcripts. Second-round multiplex PCR followed a first-round RT-PCR using HTBI primers. Using its own MiXCR run on the multiplex PCR reads, TCRdb lists one record per CDR3 protein. The sample consists of some 240,000 distinct CDR3 sequences, 45% of them appearing once. J lost 3 bases, V lost 4 bases, and 12 bases had no gene match. This CDR3 has 16 amino acids. Germline-derived CDR1 and CDR2 are SGHDT and YYEEEE. The J gene is TRBJ1-2, the V gene TRBV5-6; 7 bases align to TRBD1. This receptor was obtained from an adult man with Graves' ophthalmopathy. Sequencing was done on a sample of peripheral blood. CDR3 sequence reads: CASSPPFLDRDYGYTF. In DNA form, the CDR3 reads TGTGCCAGCAGCCCGCCGTTCCTAGACAGGGACTATGGCTACACCTTC.